This T cell receptor beta chain was observed in a study of blood T cell repertoires in COVID-19. About the study: The analysed material was cDNA or gDNA that came from T cells, B-cell-depleted T cells, or PBMCs.

The repertoire was sequenced with immunoSEQ multiplex PCR; TCRdb's copy has only in-frame clones and lacks some. The data hold approximately 23,000 clones, with 70% to 90% observed a single time. Germline V gene lookup returns CDR1 MNHEY and CDR2 SVGAGI. The germline V and J ends were trimmed by 1 base and 0 bases, with 10 bases remaining between them. This CDR3 has 16 amino acids. The V gene is TRBV6-5, the J gene TRBJ1-3, with a tentative D call TRBD1 (5 bases). The clonotype comes from a woman of 80 years or more with active COVID-19. The sequencing input was peripheral blood. The CDR3 nucleotides read TGTGCCAGCAGTTACTACCGACAGATCTCTGGAAACACCATATATTTT. It encodes CASSYYRQISGNTIYF.